Below are 16 T cell receptor beta chains sequenced from a single sample in a study of blood T cell repertoires in COVID-19. Measured with immunoSEQ multiplex PCR; TCRdb has only the in-frame clones, and not every one. The table has 250,000 to 300,000 clones, 88% seen once; the top ten hold around 2%. The source material was PBMCs or T cells enriched from blood (not recorded which). These receptors all come from a woman aged 55-75 years in a cohort exposed to, infected with or recovered from COVID-19 (not recorded which).

V is TRBV6-5 and J is TRBJ2-7; 12 bases map to TRBD1. This CDR3 spans 16 amino acids. CDR1 is MNHEY and CDR2 is SVGAGI in the germline V gene. Trimming cost V 2 bases and J 9 bases; bases outside gene matches: 11. The CDR3 region has the DNA TGTGCCAGCAGTTACCGGCCGGGACAGGGGGCCTCCCGGCAGTACTTC. Its protein is CASSYRPGQGASRQYF.

This chain uses TRBV30 with TRBJ1-5; TRBD1 matches 10 bases. CDR3 length: 16 residues. V was pared by 1 base and J by 2 bases, with 5 bases of the junction left unmatched. CDR1 is GTSNPN, CDR2 SVGIG, per germline (reference sequence). CDR3 protein: CAWSGPGTGGNQPQHF. Here the CDR3 DNA reads TGTGCCTGGAGTGGTCCCGGGACAGGGGGCAATCAGCCCCAGCATTTT.

The chain employs TRBV2 and TRBJ2-7; 10 nucleotides agree with TRBD1. This CDR3 comprises 15 residues. V lost 6 bases, J lost 10 bases, and 15 bases stayed unmatched. Germline V lookup: CDR1 SNHLY, CDR2 FYNNEI. This CDR3 is CASRARDRGSEIQYF. CDR3 DNA: TGTGCCAGCAGGGCCCGGGACAGGGGCTCCGAGATCCAGTACTTC.

The chain carries TRBV30 and TRBJ1-1; maybe TRBD1 (5 bases). There are 14 residues in the CDR3. The germline CDR1 and CDR2 sequences are GTSNPN and SVGIG (reference sequence). V shed 5 bases and J shed 4 bases, with 17 bases lying between them. CDR3 region: CAWGVGGWSTEAFF. The CDR3 DNA follows: TGTGCCTGGGGGGTGGGGGGATGGAGCACTGAAGCTTTCTTT.

This clone has only one observation. The chain uses TRBV10-3 and TRBJ1-4; D uncertain. The ends were cut back, 10 bases at V and 5 bases at J, with 17 bases in the middle. The CDR3 has 14 amino acids. Germline V lookup: CDR1 ENHRY, CDR2 SYGVKD. The CDR3 sequence is CATSRAGKNEKLFF. CDR3 DNA sequence: TGTGCCACCTCACGGGCGGGGAAAAATGAAAAACTGTTTTTT.

The chain employs TRBV10-1 and TRBJ2-7; 8 bases line up with TRBD2. V shed 4 bases and J 3 bases; nucleotides not matched to a gene: 2. The CDR3 runs to 13 residues. Germline V CDR1 and CDR2: WNHNN, SYGVQD (reference sequence). The CDR3: CASSARGGYEQYF. DNA for the CDR3: TGCGCCAGCAGTGCCCGGGGGGGCTACGAGCAGTACTTC.

In the case of this clone: The sample carries other DNA sequences with the same CDR3. The V call is TRBV5-4, the J call TRBJ2-1; 10 nucleotides agree with TRBD2. This CDR3 is built from 15 residues. Germline CDR1 reads SGHNT; CDR2 reads YYREEE (reference sequence). V lost 0 bases, J lost 5 bases, and 2 bases stayed unmatched. CDR3: CASSLGLAGNNEQFF. For the CDR3, the DNA is TGTGCCAGCAGCTTGGGACTAGCGGGCAACAATGAGCAGTTCTTC.

This sequence joins TRBV28 and TRBJ2-6, with D possibly TRBD1 on 5 matching bases. Germline V gene sequence: CDR1 MDHEN, CDR2 SYDVKM. This CDR3 comprises 15 residues. Trimming took 3 bases from V and 4 from J, leaving 10 bases between them. CDR3 loop: CASSFSGLGANVLTF. The CDR3 region has the DNA TGTGCCAGCAGTTTCTCAGGGTTAGGGGCCAACGTCCTGACTTTC.

The chain combines TRBV7-2 with TRBJ2-5, with 9 nucleotides matching TRBD2. CDR1 and CDR2 from the germline V gene are SGHTA and FQGNSA. With 1 base clipped from V and 3 bases from J, the junction kept 6 bases outside the gene matches. The CDR3 spans 16 residues. The CDR3 nucleotides are TGTGCCAGCAGCTTAGTGGGGGCTAGCGGGGAAGAGACCCAGTACTTC. This codes for CASSLVGASGEETQYF. Variable domain in full (rest from reference TRBV7-2 and TRBJ2-5): GAGVSQSPSNKVTEKGKDVELRCDPISGHTALYWYRQSLGQGLEFLIYFQGNSAPDKSGLPSDRFSAERTGGSVSTLTIQRTQQEDSAVYLCASSLVGASGEETQYFGPGTRLLVL.

This chain joins TRBV6-2 or TRBV6-3 and TRBJ2-3; tentative D call: TRBD2 (6 bases). The CDR3 spans 15 residues. CDR1 and CDR2 from the germline V gene are MNHEY and SVGEGT. Trimming took off 1 base at V and 2 bases at J, with 10 bases between the two ends. The CDR3 spells CASSYLGLSTDTQYF. Written as DNA, the CDR3 is TGTGCCAGCAGTTACTTGGGACTTTCCACAGATACGCAGTATTTT.

Only one count was recorded for this clone. The V call is TRBV5-5, the J call TRBJ1-5, with D perhaps matching TRBD1 (6 bases). The germline gives CDR1 SGHKS, CDR2 YYEKEE (reference sequence). CDR3 length equals 15 residues. With 4 bases removed from V and 1 base from J, the gap between germline ends came to 12 bases. Here the CDR3 DNA reads TGTGCCAGCAGCCCCGAGGACAGAAGCAATCAGCCCCAGCATTTT. It specifies CASSPEDRSNQPQHF.

The V call is TRBV12-1, the J call TRBJ2-1; the table names TRBD2, a call not compared with the DNA. TRBV12-1 is flagged as a pseudogene. The CDR3 runs to 19 residues. The CDR3 here is CASSFAKWDGTSGRSEQFF. The DNA of the CDR3 is TGTGCCAGCAGCTTTGCGAAATGGGACGGGACTAGCGGGAGGAGTGAGCAGTTCTTC.

The genes are TRBV6-5 and TRBJ1-5; a weak D match, TRBD1 (6 bases). Trimming removed 6 bases from V and 5 bases from J, with 14 bases in between. Per germline, CDR1 MNHEY and CDR2 SVGAGI. The CDR3 spans 14 residues. CDR3 in amino acids: CASRGGGGHQPQHF. The CDR3 DNA is TGTGCCAGCAGGGGTGGGGGGGGGCATCAGCCCCAGCATTTT.

The chain couples TRBV2 to TRBJ1-5; TRBD1 matches at 11 bases. Germline CDR1 and CDR2: SNHLY and FYNNEI. This CDR3 region has 14 residues. Trimming removed 6 bases from V and 3 bases from J; junction bases left unmatched: 1. The CDR3 region is CASRDRGPNQPQHF. The CDR3 coding sequence is TGTGCCAGCAGGGACAGGGGGCCCAATCAGCCCCAGCATTTT.

A single count supports this clone. J is TRBJ2-7 and V is TRBV21-1; the DNA was not used to check the table's D call, TRBD2. TRBV21-1 corresponds to a pseudogene. The CDR3 is 16 residues long. The CDR3 is CASSKVWREGLYEQYF. The CDR3 DNA reads as TGTGCCAGCAGCAAAGTATGGCGGGAGGGCCTATACGAGCAGTACTTC.

The chain joins TRBV4-1 to TRBJ1-4; D perhaps matches TRBD1 (5 bases). From germline, CDR1 is MGHRA and CDR2 YSYEKL. V lost 1 base, J lost 5 bases, and 14 bases lay in between. This CDR3 has 16 amino acids. The CDR3 is CASSQGTTTVNEKLFF. CDR3 nucleotides: TGCGCCAGCAGCCAAGGGACCACGACAGTCAATGAAAAACTGTTTTTT.